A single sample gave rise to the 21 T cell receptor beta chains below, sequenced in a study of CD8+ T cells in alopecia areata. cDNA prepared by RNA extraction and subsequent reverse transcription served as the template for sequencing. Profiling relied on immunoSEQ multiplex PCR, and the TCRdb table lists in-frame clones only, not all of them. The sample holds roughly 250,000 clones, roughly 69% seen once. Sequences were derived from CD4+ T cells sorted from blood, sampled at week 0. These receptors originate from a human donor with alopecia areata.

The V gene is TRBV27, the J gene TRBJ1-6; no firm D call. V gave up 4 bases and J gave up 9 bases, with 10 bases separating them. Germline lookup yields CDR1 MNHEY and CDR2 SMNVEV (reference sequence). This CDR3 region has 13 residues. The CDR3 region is CASSSVGSSPLHF. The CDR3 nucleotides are TGTGCCAGCAGTTCCGTGGGTAGTTCACCCCTCCACTTT.

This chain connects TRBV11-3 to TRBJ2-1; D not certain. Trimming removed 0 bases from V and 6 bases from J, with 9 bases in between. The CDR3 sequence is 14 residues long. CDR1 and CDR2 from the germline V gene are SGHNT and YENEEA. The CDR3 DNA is TGTGCCAGCAGCTTAGATATAACTTCCAATGAGCAGTTCTTC. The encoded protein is CASSLDITSNEQFF.

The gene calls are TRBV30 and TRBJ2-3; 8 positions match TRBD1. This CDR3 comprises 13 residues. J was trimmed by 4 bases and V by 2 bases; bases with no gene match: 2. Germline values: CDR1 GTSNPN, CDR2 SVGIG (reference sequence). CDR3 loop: CAWSTQGADTQYF. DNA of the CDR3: TGTGCCTGGAGTACACAGGGGGCAGATACGCAGTATTTT.

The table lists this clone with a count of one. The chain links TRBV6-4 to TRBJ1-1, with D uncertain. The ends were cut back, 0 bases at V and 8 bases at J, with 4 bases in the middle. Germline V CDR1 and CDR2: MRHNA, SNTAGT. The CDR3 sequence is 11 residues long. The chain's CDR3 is CASSDSEEAFF. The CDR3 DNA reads TGTGCCAGCAGTGACTCGGAAGAAGCTTTCTTT.

The CDR3 DNA follows: TGTGCCAGCAGCCCGGGGGGAGGACAGGGGAGGTCACCCCTCCACTTT. Translated, it gives CASSPGGGQGRSPLHF. The chain has TRBV7-2 and TRBJ1-6; 9 bases are a match to TRBD1. Germline trimming cut 5 bases from V and 10 bases from J; bases unmatched to any gene: 12. Per germline, CDR1 SGHTA and CDR2 FQGNSA. The CDR3 spans 16 residues.

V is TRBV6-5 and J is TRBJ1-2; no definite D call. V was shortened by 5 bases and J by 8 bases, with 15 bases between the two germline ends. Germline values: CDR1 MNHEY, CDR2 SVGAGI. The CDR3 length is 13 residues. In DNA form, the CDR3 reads TGTGCCAGCAGTGTAACCGGACCGGGGGGCTACACCTTC. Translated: CASSVTGPGGYTF.

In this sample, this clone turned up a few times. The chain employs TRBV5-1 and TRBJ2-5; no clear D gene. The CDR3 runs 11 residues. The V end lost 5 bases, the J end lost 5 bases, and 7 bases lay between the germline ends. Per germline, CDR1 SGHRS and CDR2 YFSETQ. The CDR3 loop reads CASSFSETQYF. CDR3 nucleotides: TGCGCCAGCAGTTTTTCGGAGACCCAGTACTTC.

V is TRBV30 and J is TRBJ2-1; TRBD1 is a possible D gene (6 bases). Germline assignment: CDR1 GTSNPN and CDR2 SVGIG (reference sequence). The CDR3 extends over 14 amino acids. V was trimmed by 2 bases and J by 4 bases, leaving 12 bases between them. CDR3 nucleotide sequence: TGTGCCTGGAGTAGAGGACAGCGTTACAATGAGCAGTTCTTC. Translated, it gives CAWSRGQRYNEQFF.

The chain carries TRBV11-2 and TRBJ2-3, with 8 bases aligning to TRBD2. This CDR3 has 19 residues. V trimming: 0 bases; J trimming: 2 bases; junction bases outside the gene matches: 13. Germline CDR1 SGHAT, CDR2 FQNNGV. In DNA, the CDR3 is TGTGCCAGCAGCTTAGATCAGTTTGGGGTAGCGGGGACCACAGATACGCAGTATTTT. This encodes CASSLDQFGVAGTTDTQYF.

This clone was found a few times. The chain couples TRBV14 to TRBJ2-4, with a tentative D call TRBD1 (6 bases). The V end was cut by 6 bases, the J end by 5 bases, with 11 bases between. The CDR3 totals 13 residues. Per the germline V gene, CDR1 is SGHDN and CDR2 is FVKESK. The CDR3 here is CASSRGQQNIQYF. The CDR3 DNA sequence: TGTGCCAGCAGTCGTGGACAGCAAAACATTCAGTACTTC.

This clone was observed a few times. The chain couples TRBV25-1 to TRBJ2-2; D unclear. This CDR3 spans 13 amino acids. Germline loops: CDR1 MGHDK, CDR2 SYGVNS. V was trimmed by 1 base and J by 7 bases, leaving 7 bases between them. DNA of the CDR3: TGTGCCAGCAGTGAATGGGGTATCGGGGAGCTGTTTTTT. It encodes CASSEWGIGELFF.

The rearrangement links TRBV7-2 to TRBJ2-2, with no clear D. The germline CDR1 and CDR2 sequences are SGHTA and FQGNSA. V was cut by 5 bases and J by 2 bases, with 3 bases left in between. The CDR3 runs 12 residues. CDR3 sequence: CASSLNTGELFF. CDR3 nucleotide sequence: TGTGCCAGCAGCCTAAACACCGGGGAGCTGTTTTTT. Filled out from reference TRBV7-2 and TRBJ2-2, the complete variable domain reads GAGVSQSPSNKVTEKGKDVELRCDPISGHTALYWYRQSLGQGLEFLIYFQGNSAPDKSGLPSDRFSAERTGGSVSTLTIQRTQQEDSAVYLCASSLNTGELFFGEGSRLTVL.

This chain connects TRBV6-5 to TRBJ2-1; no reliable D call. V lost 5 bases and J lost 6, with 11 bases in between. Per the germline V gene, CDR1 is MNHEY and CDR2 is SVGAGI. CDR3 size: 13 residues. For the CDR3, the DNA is TGTGCCAGCAGTGAAGGGTATCGCAATGAGCAGTTCTTC. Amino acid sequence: CASSEGYRNEQFF.

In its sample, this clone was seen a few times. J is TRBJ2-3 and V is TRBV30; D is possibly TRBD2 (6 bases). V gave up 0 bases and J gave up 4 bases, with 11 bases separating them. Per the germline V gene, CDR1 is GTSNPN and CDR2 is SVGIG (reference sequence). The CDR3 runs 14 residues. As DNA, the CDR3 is TGTGCCTGGAGTGTACTGGCGGGGCCAGATACGCAGTATTTT. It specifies CAWSVLAGPDTQYF.

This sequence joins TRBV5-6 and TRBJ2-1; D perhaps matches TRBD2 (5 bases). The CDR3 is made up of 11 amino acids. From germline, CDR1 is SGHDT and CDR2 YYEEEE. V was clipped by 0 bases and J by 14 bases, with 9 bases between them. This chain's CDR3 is CASSLAGSKFF. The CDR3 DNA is TGTGCCAGCAGCTTGGCGGGAAGTAAGTTCTTC.

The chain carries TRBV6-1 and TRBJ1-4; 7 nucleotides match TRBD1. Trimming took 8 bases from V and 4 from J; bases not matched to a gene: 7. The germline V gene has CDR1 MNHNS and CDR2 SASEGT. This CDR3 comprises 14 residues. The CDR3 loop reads CASGHGTVNEKLFF. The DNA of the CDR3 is TGTGCCAGCGGTCACGGGACAGTTAATGAAAAACTGTTTTTT.

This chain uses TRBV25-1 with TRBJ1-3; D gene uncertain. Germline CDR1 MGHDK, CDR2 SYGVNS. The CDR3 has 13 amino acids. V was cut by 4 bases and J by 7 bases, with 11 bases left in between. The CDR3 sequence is CASSGSGKNTIYF. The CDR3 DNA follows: TGTGCCAGCAGTGGCAGTGGGAAGAACACCATATATTTT.

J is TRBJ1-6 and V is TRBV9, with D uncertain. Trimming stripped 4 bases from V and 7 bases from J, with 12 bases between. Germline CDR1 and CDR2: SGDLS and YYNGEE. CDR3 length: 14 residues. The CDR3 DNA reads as TGTGCCAGCAGCTTACGGGCCCAAAATTCACCCCTCCACTTT. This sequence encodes CASSLRAQNSPLHF.

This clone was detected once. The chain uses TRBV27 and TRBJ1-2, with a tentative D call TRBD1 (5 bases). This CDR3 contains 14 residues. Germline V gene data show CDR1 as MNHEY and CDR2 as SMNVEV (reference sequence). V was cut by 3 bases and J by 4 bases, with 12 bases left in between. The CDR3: CASSFREDGYGYTF. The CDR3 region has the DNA TGTGCCAGCAGTTTCAGGGAAGACGGCTATGGCTACACCTTC.

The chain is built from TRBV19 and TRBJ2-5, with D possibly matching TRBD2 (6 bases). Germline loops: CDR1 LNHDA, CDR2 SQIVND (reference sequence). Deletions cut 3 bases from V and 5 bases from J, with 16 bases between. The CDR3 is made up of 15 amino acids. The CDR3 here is CASSMEGWSEETQYF. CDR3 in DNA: TGTGCCAGTAGTATGGAGGGGTGGTCCGAGGAGACCCAGTACTTC.

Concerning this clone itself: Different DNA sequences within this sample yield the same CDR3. CDR3 sequence reads: CASSPRGPGETQYF. CDR3 sequence (DNA): TGTGCCAGCAGCCCGAGGGGACCGGGGGAGACCCAGTACTTC. V usage is TRBV7-2 and J usage is TRBJ2-5, with D tentatively TRBD1 or TRBD2 (5 bases each). Trimming shortened V by 5 bases and J by 5 bases, and 15 bases separated the two germline ends. The CDR3 totals 14 residues. CDR1 SGHTA and CDR2 FQGNSA come from the germline V gene.